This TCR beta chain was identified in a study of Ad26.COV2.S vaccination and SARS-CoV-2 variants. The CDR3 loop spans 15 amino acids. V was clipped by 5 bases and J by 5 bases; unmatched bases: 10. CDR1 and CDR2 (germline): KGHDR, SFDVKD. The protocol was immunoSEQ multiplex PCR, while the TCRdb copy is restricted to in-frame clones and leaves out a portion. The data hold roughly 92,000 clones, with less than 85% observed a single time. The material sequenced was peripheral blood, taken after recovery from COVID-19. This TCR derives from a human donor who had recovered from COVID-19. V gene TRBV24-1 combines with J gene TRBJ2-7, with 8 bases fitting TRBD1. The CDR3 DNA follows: TGTGCCACCAGTGCCTCCGACAGGGGAGTAGACGAGCAGTACTTC. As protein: CATSASDRGVDEQYF.